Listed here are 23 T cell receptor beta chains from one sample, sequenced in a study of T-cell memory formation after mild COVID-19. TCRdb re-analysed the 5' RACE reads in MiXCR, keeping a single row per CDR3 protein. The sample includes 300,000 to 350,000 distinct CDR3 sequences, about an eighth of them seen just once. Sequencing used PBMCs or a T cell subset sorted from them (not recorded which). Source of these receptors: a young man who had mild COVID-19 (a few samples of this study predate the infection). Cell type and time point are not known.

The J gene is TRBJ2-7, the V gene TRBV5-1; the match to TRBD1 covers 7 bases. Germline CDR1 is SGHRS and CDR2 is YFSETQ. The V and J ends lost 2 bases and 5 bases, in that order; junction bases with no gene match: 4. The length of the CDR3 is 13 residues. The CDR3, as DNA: TGCGCCAGCAGCTTAGAGGGGGCTAACGAGCAGTACTTC. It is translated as CASSLEGANEQYF.

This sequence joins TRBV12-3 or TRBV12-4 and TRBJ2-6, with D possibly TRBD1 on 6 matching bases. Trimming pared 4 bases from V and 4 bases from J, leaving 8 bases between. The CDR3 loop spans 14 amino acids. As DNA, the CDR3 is TGTGCCAGCAGTTCAGGGGTCGGGGCCAACGTCCTGACTTTC. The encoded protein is CASSSGVGANVLTF.

CDR3 bases: TGTGCCAGCAGCCCCTTAGGGACAGGGCATGGCTACACCTTC. This codes for CASSPLGTGHGYTF. V and J are TRBV6-5 and TRBJ1-2; TRBD1 agrees at 9 bases. The length of the CDR3 is 14 residues. CDR1 and CDR2 (germline): MNHEY, SVGAGI. V dropped 6 bases and J dropped 6; count of bases not matched to a gene: 8.

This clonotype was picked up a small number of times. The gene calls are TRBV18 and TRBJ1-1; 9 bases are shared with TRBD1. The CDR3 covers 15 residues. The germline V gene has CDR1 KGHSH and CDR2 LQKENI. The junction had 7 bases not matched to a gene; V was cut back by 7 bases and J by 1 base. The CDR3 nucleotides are TGTGCCAGCTTTGGAAGGACAGGGGCGAACACTGAAGCTTTCTTT. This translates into CASFGRTGANTEAFF.

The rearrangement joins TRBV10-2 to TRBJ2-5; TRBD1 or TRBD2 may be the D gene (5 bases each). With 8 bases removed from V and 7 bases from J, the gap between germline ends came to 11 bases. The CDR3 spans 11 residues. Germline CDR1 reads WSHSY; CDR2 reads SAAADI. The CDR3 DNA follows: TGCGCCAGCGGGACCTTAGGGACCCAGTACTTC. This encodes CASGTLGTQYF.

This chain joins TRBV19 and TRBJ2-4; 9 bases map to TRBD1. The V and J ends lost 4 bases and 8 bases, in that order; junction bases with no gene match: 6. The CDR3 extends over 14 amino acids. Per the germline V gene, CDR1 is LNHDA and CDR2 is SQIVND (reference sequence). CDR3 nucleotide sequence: TGTGCCAGTAGTACTCGGGACAGGGTTGACATTCAGTACTTC. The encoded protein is CASSTRDRVDIQYF.

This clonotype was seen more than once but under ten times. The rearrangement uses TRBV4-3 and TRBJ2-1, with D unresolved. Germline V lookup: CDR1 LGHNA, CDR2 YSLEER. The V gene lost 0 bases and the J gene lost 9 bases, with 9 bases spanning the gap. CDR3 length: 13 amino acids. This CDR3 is CASSQEWRSEQFF. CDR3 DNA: TGCGCCAGCAGCCAAGAATGGCGGAGTGAGCAGTTCTTC.

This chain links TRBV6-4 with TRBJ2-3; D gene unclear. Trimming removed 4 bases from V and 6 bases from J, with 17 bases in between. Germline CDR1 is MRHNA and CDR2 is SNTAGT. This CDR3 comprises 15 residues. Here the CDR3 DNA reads TGTGCCAGCAGTGCCACTACCATCTCGAGGGATACGCAGTATTTT. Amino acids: CASSATTISRDTQYF.

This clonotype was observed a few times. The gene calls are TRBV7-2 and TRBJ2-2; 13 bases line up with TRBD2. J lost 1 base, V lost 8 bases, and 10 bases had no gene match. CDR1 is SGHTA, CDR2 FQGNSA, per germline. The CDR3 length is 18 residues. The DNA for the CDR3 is TGTGCCAGCGACGGGGGACTAGCGGGGTCAGGGAACACCGGGGAGCTGTTTTTT. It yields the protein CASDGGLAGSGNTGELFF.

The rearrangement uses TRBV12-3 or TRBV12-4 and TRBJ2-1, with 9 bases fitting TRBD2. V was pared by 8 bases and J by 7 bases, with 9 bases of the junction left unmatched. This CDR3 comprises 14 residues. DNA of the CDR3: TGTGCCAGCTTCGCGGGGGGGCGGGAGAATGAGCAGTTCTTC. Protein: CASFAGGRENEQFF.

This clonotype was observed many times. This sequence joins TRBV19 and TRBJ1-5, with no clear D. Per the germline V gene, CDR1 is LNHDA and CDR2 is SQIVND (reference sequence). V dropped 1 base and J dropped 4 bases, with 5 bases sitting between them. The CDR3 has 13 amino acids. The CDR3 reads CASSIGGNQPQHF. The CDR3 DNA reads TGTGCCAGTAGTATAGGAGGTAATCAGCCCCAGCATTTT.

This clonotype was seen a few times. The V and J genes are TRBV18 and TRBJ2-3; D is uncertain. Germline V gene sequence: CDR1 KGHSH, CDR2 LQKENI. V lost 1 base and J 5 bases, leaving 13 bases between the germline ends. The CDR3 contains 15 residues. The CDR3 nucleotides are TGTGCCAGCTCACCACGGAACTACGTACTAGATACGCAGTATTTT. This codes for CASSPRNYVLDTQYF.

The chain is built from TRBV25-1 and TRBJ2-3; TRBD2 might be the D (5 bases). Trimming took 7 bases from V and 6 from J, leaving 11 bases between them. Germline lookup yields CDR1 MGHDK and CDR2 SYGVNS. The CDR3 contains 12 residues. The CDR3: CASTSWEDTQYF. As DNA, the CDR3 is TGTGCCAGCACCTCCTGGGAGGATACGCAGTATTTT.

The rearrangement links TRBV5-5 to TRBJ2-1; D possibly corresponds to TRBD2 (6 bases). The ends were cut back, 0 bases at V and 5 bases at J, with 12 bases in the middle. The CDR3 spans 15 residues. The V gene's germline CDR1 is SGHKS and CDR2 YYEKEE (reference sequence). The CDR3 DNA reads TGTGCCAGCAGCTTGGTGGCGGGACGGAACAATGAGCAGTTCTTC. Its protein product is CASSLVAGRNNEQFF.

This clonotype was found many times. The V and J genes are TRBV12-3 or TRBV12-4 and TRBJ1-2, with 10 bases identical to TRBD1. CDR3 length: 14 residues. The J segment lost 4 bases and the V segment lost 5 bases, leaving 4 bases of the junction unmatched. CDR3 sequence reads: CASSRQGAGYGYTF. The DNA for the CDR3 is TGTGCCAGCAGTCGACAGGGGGCTGGCTATGGCTACACCTTC.

In DNA form, the CDR3 reads TGTGCCAGCAGTTACGGAGGAACAGGGAATGAGCAGTTCTTC. The encoded protein is CASSYGGTGNEQFF. The chain employs TRBV27 and TRBJ2-1; possible D gene TRBD1, 6 bases. CDR1 MNHEY and CDR2 SMNVEV come from the germline V gene (reference sequence). This CDR3 region has 14 residues. Trimming left V 4 bases short and J 7 bases short, with 14 bases between.

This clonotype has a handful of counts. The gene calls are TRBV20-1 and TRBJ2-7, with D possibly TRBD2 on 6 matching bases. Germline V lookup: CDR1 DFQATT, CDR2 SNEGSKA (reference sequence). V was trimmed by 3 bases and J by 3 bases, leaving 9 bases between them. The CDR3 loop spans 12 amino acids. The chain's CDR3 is CSASPTSYEQYV. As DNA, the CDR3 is TGCAGTGCTAGCCCGACTAGCTACGAGCAGTACGTC.

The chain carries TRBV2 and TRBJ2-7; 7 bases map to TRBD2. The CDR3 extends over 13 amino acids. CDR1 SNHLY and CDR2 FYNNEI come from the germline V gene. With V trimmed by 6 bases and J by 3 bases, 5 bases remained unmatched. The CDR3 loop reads CASRAGGFYEQYF. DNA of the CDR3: TGTGCCAGCAGGGCCGGGGGGTTCTACGAGCAGTACTTC. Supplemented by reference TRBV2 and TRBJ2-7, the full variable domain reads EPEVTQTPSHQVTQMGQEVILRCVPISNHLYFYWYRQILGQKVEFLVSFYNNEISEKSEIFDDQFSVERPDGSNFTLKIRSTKLEDSAMYFCASRAGGFYEQYFGPGTRLTVT.

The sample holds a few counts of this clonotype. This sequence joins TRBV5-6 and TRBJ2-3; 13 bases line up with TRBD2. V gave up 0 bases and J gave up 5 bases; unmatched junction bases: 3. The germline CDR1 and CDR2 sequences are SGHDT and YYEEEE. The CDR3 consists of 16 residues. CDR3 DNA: TGTGCCAGCAGCTTGGCGGGACTAGCGGGGCAAGATACGCAGTATTTT. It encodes CASSLAGLAGQDTQYF.

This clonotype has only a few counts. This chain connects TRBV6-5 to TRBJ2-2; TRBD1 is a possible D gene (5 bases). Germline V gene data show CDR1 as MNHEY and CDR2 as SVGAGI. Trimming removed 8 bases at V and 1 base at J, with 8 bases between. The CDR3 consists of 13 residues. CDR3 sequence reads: CASGQGNTGELFF. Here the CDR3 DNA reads TGTGCCAGCGGGCAGGGGAACACCGGGGAGCTGTTTTTT.

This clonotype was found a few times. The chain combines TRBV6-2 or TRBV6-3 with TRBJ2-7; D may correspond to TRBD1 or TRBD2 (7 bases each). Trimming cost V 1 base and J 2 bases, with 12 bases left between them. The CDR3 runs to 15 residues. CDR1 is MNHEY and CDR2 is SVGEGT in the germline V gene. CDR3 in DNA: TGTGCCAGCAGTTACTGGGGAGGGGGCCCCTACGAGCAGTACTTC. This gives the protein CASSYWGGGPYEQYF.

CDR3 DNA sequence: TGTGCCATCAGTGAGGGCGGAAGCAATCAGCCCCAGCATTTT. It codes for CAISEGGSNQPQHF. This chain links TRBV10-3 with TRBJ1-5; D gene unclear. CDR1 and CDR2 from the germline V gene are ENHRY and SYGVKD. Trimming removed 2 bases at V and 1 base at J, with 6 bases between. The CDR3 loop spans 14 amino acids.

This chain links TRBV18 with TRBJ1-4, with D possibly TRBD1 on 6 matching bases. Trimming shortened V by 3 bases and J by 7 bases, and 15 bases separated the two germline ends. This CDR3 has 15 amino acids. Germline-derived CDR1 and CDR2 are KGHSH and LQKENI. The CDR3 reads CASSPRQVQGEKLFF. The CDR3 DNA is TGTGCCAGCTCACCCCGACAGGTCCAGGGTGAAAAACTGTTTTTT. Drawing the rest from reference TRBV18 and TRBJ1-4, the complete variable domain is NAGVMQNPRHLVRRRGQEARLRCSPMKGHSHVYWYRQLPEEGLKFMVYLQKENIIDESGMPKERFSAEFPKEGPSILRIQQVVRGDSAAYFCASSPRQVQGEKLFFGSGTQLSVL.